Described below is a single T cell receptor beta chain sequence and its context. Authors' analysis steps: Amplification from reference gene primers served as the basis for estimated nucleated cell counts. Clones were read by immunoSEQ multiplex PCR, and TCRdb kept only the in-frame ones, dropping some. D and trimming were read from the DNA, whereas the V and J calls and clone size are those reported in that table. The sample yields 50,000 to 65,000 clones, around 80% seen once. The CDR3 is made up of 16 amino acids. With V trimmed by 2 bases and J by 5 bases, 10 bases remained unmatched. The germline V gene has CDR1 SGHDT and CDR2 YYEEEE. The sample comes from a study of blood T cell repertoires in COVID-19. Study as a whole: Samples came from the United States, Italy and Spain, spanning acute and convalescent COVID-19. T cells, B-cell-depleted T cells, or PBMCs supplied cDNA or gDNA.

The receptor was derived from a human donor in a cohort sampled during active COVID-19. The sample was peripheral blood. The V and J genes are TRBV5-6 and TRBJ2-5; 9 bases line up with TRBD2. CDR3 DNA sequence: TGTGCCAGCAGCTTTCGCGCGGGAGGGTCGCAGGAGACCCAGTACTTC. It codes for CASSFRAGGSQETQYF.